The next 22 T cell receptor beta chains were all read from a single sample in a study of blood T cell repertoires in COVID-19. Sequencing was performed with immunoSEQ multiplex PCR; in TCRdb, only in-frame clones are kept and a portion is missing. The table includes more than 200,000 clones, around 83% detected once. The specimen sequenced was peripheral blood. The source of these receptors is a woman aged 50 to 60 with acute or convalescent COVID-19.

The J gene is TRBJ2-7, the V gene TRBV2; the match to TRBD1 covers 9 bases. Germline values: CDR1 SNHLY, CDR2 FYNNEI. The CDR3 has 16 amino acids. J gave up 4 bases and V 3 bases, and 10 bases lay outside the gene matches. The CDR3 here is CASSDPWGGQGYEQYF. The CDR3 DNA reads TGTGCCAGCAGTGACCCATGGGGGGGACAGGGTTACGAGCAGTACTTC.

This clone has only one observation. The J gene is TRBJ1-5, the V gene TRBV9; D unresolved. Trimming shortened V by 2 bases and J by 4 bases, and 10 bases separated the two germline ends. The CDR3 is 14 residues long. Germline-derived CDR1 and CDR2 are SGDLS and YYNGEE. The CDR3 sequence: CASSVRPDNQPQHF. The CDR3 region has the DNA TGTGCCAGCAGCGTGAGGCCGGATAATCAGCCCCAGCATTTT.

This clone occurred a few times. The gene calls are TRBV19 and TRBJ1-3; tentative D call: TRBD1 (5 bases). Germline values: CDR1 LNHDA, CDR2 SQIVND (reference sequence). This CDR3 region has 18 residues. Trimming removed 5 bases from V and 0 bases from J, with 20 bases in between. The chain's CDR3 is CASSGTTVYGNSGNTIYF. The CDR3 DNA reads as TGTGCCAGTAGTGGGACTACAGTTTACGGTAACTCTGGAAACACCATATATTTT.

The chain has TRBV30 and TRBJ1-3; tentative D call: TRBD1 (5 bases). The CDR3 has 14 amino acids. V lost 2 bases, J lost 4 bases, and 12 bases lay in between. Germline V CDR1 and CDR2: GTSNPN, SVGIG (reference sequence). The CDR3 DNA sequence: TGTGCCTGGAGTTATAGGACATTAGGAAACACCATATATTTT. Translating it yields CAWSYRTLGNTIYF.

This chain links TRBV3-1 (or the pseudogene TRBV3-2) with TRBJ2-6; unclear D gene. With 1 base removed from V and 5 bases from J, the gap between germline ends came to 6 bases. CDR3 length equals 14 residues. Germline CDR1 reads LGHDT; CDR2 reads YNNKEL (reference sequence). The CDR3 nucleotides read TGTGCCAGCAGCCAAGGCGTGTGGGCCAACGTCCTGACTTTC. Amino acids: CASSQGVWANVLTF.

This sequence joins TRBV10-3 and TRBJ2-1; TRBD2 matches at 10 bases. Germline V gene data show CDR1 as ENHRY and CDR2 as SYGVKD. The trim removed 3 bases at V and 10 bases at J, leaving 9 bases unmatched. The CDR3 covers 15 residues. CDR3 sequence (DNA): TGTGCCATCAGTGACGCGTCTAGCGGGAGATGGGAGCAGTTCTTC. The encoded protein is CAISDASSGRWEQFF.

This chain joins TRBV5-1 and TRBJ2-5; a weak D match, TRBD1 (5 bases). Germline V lookup: CDR1 SGHRS, CDR2 YFSETQ. Trimming removed 5 bases from V and 3 bases from J, with 20 bases in between. CDR3 length: 16 amino acids. The CDR3, as DNA: TGCGCCAGCAGATTCTTCCCAAAACTGACAGAAGAGACCCAGTACTTC. Its translation is CASRFFPKLTEETQYF. The full variable domain, in which reference TRBV5-1 and TRBJ2-5 provide the parts outside the CDR3, is KAGVTQTPRYLIKTRGQQVTLSCSPISGHRSVSWYQQTPGQGLQFLFEYFSETQRNKGNFPGRFSGRQFSNSRSEMNVSTLELGDSALYLCASRFFPKLTEETQYFGPGTRLLVL.

V gene TRBV5-1 combines with J gene TRBJ2-7; possible D gene TRBD2, 6 bases. From germline, CDR1 is SGHRS and CDR2 YFSETQ. The V gene lost 3 bases and the J gene lost 5 bases, with 9 bases spanning the gap. The CDR3 extends over 12 amino acids. CDR3 residues: CASSYTGDEQYF. The CDR3 DNA sequence: TGCGCCAGCAGCTATACGGGGGACGAGCAGTACTTC. The full variable domain, completed using reference TRBV5-1 and TRBJ2-7, is KAGVTQTPRYLIKTRGQQVTLSCSPISGHRSVSWYQQTPGQGLQFLFEYFSETQRNKGNFPGRFSGRQFSNSRSEMNVSTLELGDSALYLCASSYTGDEQYFGPGTRLTVT.

This chain connects TRBV29-1 to TRBJ2-7, with TRBD1 matching over 8 bases. The V gene's germline CDR1 is SQVTM and CDR2 ANQGSEA. This CDR3 comprises 14 residues. V trimming: 0 bases; J trimming: 0 bases; junction bases outside the gene matches: 1. The CDR3 reads CSVEDGTGSYEQYF. In DNA form, the CDR3 reads TGCAGCGTTGAAGACGGGACAGGCTCCTACGAGCAGTACTTC.

CDR3 sequence (DNA): TGCAGCGTTGAAGATCTCCGACTAGGGCGAGAGACCCAGTACTTC. Amino acids: CSVEDLRLGRETQYF. The J gene is TRBJ2-5, the V gene TRBV29-1, with D perhaps matching TRBD2 (6 bases). The germline V gene encodes CDR1 SQVTM and CDR2 ANQGSEA. CDR3 length: 15 residues. V was pared by 0 bases and J by 4 bases, with 15 bases between.

The chain couples TRBV3-1 (or the pseudogene TRBV3-2) to TRBJ1-1; 7 nucleotides line up with TRBD1. J was trimmed by 4 bases and V by 2 bases; bases with no gene match: 13. CDR3 length equals 17 residues. The germline V gene has CDR1 LGHDT and CDR2 YNNKEL (reference sequence). CDR3 DNA sequence: TGTGCCAGCAGCCAATATCTACCACAGGGGTTGGGCACTGAAGCTTTCTTT. Its protein product is CASSQYLPQGLGTEAFF.

The chain employs TRBV24-1 and TRBJ2-5, with 9 bases identical to TRBD1. CDR1 is KGHDR, CDR2 SFDVKD, per germline. There are 15 residues in the CDR3. V lost 4 bases, J lost 1 base, and 3 bases stayed unmatched. CDR3 sequence (DNA): TGTGCCACCAGTGAGCTGGACAGGGGCCAAGAGACCCAGTACTTC. Protein sequence: CATSELDRGQETQYF.

The V gene is TRBV28, the J gene TRBJ2-5; 12 bases line up with TRBD1. Germline trimming cut 5 bases from V and 5 bases from J; bases unmatched to any gene: 3. This CDR3 is 14 amino acids long. CDR1 is MDHEN, CDR2 SYDVKM, per germline. CDR3 DNA sequence: TGTGCCAGCAGTCGGGACAGGGGGCCGGAGACCCAGTACTTC. Translating it yields CASSRDRGPETQYF.

This chain connects TRBV25-1 to TRBJ2-3; 7 nucleotides line up with TRBD1. Germline V gene lookup returns CDR1 MGHDK and CDR2 SYGVNS. The ends lost 3 bases at V and 1 base at J; junction bases unmatched: 7. The CDR3 contains 16 residues. CDR3 loop: CASSDLRQGGTDTQYF. The CDR3 DNA is TGTGCCAGCAGTGACCTACGACAGGGCGGCACAGATACGCAGTATTTT.

The genes are TRBV29-1 and TRBJ2-7, with 8 positions matching TRBD1. The CDR3 loop spans 14 amino acids. Germline-derived CDR1 and CDR2 are SQVTM and ANQGSEA. V lost 5 bases and J lost 5; bases outside the gene matches: 11. This CDR3 is CSVSADRGRDEQYF. The CDR3 region has the DNA TGCAGCGTTAGCGCTGACAGGGGTAGGGACGAGCAGTACTTC.

V usage is TRBV3-1 (or the pseudogene TRBV3-2) and J usage is TRBJ2-1; 7 nucleotides align to TRBD2. The V segment lost 0 bases and the J segment 13 bases; nucleotides outside the gene matches: 3. Germline values: CDR1 LGHDT, CDR2 YNNKEL (reference sequence). The CDR3 spans 12 residues. CDR3 region: CASSQEGRGQFF. The CDR3 coding sequence is TGTGCCAGCAGCCAAGAAGGGAGGGGACAGTTCTTC.

This chain connects TRBV5-1 to TRBJ2-7; D remains ambiguous. Trimming shortened V by 1 base and J by 7 bases, and 12 bases separated the two germline ends. The length of the CDR3 is 13 residues. Per germline, CDR1 SGHRS and CDR2 YFSETQ. The CDR3 region has the DNA TGCGCCAGCAGCTTGACTGATCTACGAGAGCAGTACTTC. Encoded protein: CASSLTDLREQYF.

The V and J genes are TRBV9 and TRBJ2-3; no clear D. V was shortened by 0 bases and J by 0 bases, with 5 bases between the two germline ends. CDR3 size: 14 residues. Per the germline V gene, CDR1 is SGDLS and CDR2 is YYNGEE. CDR3 DNA sequence: TGTGCCAGCAGCGTAGATCTGAGCACAGATACGCAGTATTTT. Translating gives CASSVDLSTDTQYF.

V gene TRBV4-1 combines with J gene TRBJ2-5; the D gene is possibly TRBD2 (5 bases). This CDR3 contains 18 residues. Germline V gene sequence: CDR1 MGHRA, CDR2 YSYEKL. Trimming cost V 0 bases and J 4 bases, with 21 bases left between them. CDR3 DNA: TGCGCCAGCAGCCAAGATCCCAAGAGAGCGGTAGAGGGAGAGACCCAGTACTTC. Protein product: CASSQDPKRAVEGETQYF.

The chain carries TRBV27 and TRBJ2-7; 11 bases are shared with TRBD1. This CDR3 is 15 amino acids long. J gave up 2 bases and V 6 bases, and 6 bases lay outside the gene matches. Per germline, CDR1 MNHEY and CDR2 SMNVEV (reference sequence). The CDR3 reads CASRARDRGTYEQYF. CDR3 sequence (DNA): TGTGCCAGCAGAGCCCGGGACAGGGGGACCTACGAGCAGTACTTC.

V usage is TRBV18 and J usage is TRBJ1-3, with D tentatively TRBD1 (5 bases). Germline CDR1 is KGHSH and CDR2 is LQKENI. CDR3 length equals 14 residues. Trimming removed 4 bases from V and 7 bases from J, with 14 bases in between. CDR3 sequence: CASSHGTLGNTIYF. The CDR3 DNA reads TGTGCCAGCTCACACGGGACTCTCGGGAACACCATATATTTT.

The chain carries TRBV29-1 and TRBJ1-2; 7 bases are a match to TRBD1. Germline V gene lookup returns CDR1 SQVTM and CDR2 ANQGSEA. J gave up 3 bases and V 5 bases, and 3 bases lay outside the gene matches. The CDR3 is 12 residues long. The CDR3 DNA sequence: TGCAGCGTTTTCCAGGGGGACTATGGCTACACCTTC. Protein product: CSVFQGDYGYTF.